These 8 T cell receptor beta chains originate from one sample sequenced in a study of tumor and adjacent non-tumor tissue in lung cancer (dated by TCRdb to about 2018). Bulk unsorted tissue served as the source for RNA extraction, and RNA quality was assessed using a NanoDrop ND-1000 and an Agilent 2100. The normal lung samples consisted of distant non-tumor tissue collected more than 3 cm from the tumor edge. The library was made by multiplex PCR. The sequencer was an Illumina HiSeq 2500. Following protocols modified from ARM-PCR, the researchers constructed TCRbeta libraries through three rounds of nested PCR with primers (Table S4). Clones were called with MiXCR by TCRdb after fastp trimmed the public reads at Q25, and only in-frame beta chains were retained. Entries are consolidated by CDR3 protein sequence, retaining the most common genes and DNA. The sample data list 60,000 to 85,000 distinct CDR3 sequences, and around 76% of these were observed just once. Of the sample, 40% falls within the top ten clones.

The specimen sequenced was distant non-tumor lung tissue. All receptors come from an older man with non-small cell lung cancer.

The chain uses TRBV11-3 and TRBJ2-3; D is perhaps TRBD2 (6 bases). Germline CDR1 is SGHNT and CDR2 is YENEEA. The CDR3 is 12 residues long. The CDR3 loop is CTSSLTAVTQYF. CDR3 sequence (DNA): TGTACTAGCAGCTTAACAGCGGTTACGCAGTATTTT.

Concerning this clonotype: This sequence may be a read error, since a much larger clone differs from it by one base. The CDR3, as DNA: TGTGCCAGCAGTTTAAGGCCCCCTCGTTCACCCATCCACTTT. This gives the protein CASSLRPPRSPIHF. This chain joins TRBV28 and TRBJ1-6; D remains unclear. CDR3 size: 14 residues. Germline CDR1 MDHEN, CDR2 SYDVKM.

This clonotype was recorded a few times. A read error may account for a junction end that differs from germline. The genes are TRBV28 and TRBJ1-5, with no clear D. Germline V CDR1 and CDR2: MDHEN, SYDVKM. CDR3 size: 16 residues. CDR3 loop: CASNLTLKPSNQPQHF. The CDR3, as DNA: TGTGCCAGCAATTTAACTCTCAAGCCAAGCAATCAGCCCCAGCATTTT.

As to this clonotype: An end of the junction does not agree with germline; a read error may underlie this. This chain's CDR3 is CNVAGRFQETQYF. The DNA of the CDR3 is TGTAACGTGGCCGGCAGGTTCCAAGAGACACAGTACTTC. V gene TRBV29-1 combines with J gene TRBJ2-5; D not certain. CDR3 length equals 13 residues. The V gene's germline CDR1 is SQVTM and CDR2 ANQGSEA. Drawing the rest from reference TRBV29-1 and TRBJ2-5, the complete variable domain is SAVISQKPSRDICQRGTSLTIQCQVDSQVTMMFWYRQQPGQSLTLIATANQGSEATYESGFVIDKFPISRPNLTFSTLTVSNMSPEDSSIYLCNVAGRFQETQYFGPGTRLLVL.

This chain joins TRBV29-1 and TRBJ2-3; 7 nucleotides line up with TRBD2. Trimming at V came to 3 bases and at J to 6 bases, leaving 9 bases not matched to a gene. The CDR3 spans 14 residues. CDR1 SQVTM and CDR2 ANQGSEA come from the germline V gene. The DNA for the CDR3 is TGCAGCGTTGAGGGCTCATCCGGGAGGGATACGCAGTATTTT. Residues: CSVEGSSGRDTQYF.

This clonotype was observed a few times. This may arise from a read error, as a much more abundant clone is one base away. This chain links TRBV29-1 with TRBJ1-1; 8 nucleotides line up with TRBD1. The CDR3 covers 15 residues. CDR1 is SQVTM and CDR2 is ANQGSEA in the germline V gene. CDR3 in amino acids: CSVQELDRESTEAFF. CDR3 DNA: TGCAGCGTTCAAGAACTGGACAGGGAAAGCACTGAAGCTTTCTTT. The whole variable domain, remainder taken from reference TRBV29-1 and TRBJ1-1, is SAVISQKPSRDICQRGTSLTIQCQVDSQVTMMFWYRQQPGQSLTLIATANQGSEATYESGFVIDKFPISRPNLTFSTLTVSNMSPEDSSIYLCSVQELDRESTEAFFGQGTRLTVV.

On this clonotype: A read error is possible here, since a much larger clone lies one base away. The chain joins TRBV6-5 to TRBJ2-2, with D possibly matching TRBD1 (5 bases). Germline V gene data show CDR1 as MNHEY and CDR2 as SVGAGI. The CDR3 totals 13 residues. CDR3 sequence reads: CVSSPQGTGELFF. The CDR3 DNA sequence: TGTGTCAGCAGCCCCCAGGGCACCGGGGAGCTGTTTTTT.

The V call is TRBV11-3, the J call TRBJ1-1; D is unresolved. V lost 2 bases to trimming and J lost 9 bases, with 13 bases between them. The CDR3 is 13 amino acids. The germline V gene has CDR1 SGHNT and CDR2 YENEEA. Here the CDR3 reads CASSLLGGSKAFF. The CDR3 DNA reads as TGTGCCAGCAGCTTACTGGGTGGGAGTAAAGCTTTCTTT.